A selection of T cell receptor beta chains follows, all from one sample in a study of spatial heterogeneity in lung cancer. TCRdb re-called the 5' RACE reads through MiXCR, storing one row per CDR3 protein. This repertoire shows over 10,000 distinct CDR3 sequences, less than 4.5% found once; its top ten account for under 10%. Here the sequenced sample was lung tumor tissue, taken at surgery. Source of these receptors: a male donor with early-stage non-small cell lung cancer. The CDR3 runs from the conserved cysteine through the conserved F or W. The D gene is left open where the match is weak. Some rows have no size entry. The others give once, few or many, or a class for an expanded clone.

v_gene: TRBV27
d_gene: NA
j_gene: TRBJ1-1
abundance: many
CDR3aa: CASSLKRGTNTEAFF
CDR3nt: TGTGCCAGCAGTTTAAAGCGGGGGACCAACACTGAAGCTTTCTTT

v_gene: TRBV29-1
d_gene: NA
j_gene: TRBJ2-1
abundance: NA
CDR3aa: CSVGTGRVTEQFF
CDR3nt: TGCAGCGTCGGCACAGGGCGGGTCACTGAGCAGTTCTTC

v_gene: TRBV6-5
d_gene: TRBD1
j_gene: TRBJ1-1
abundance: medium-sized
CDR3aa: CASSLQGRWTEAFF
CDR3nt: TGTGCCAGCAGCTTACAGGGGCGGTGGACTGAAGCTTTCTTT

v_gene: TRBV6-6
d_gene: TRBD1
j_gene: TRBJ2-5
abundance: NA
CDR3aa: CASSYTNRGLGETQYF
CDR3nt: TGTGCCAGCAGTTACACAAACAGGGGGCTAGGGGAGACCCAGTACTTC

v_gene: TRBV27
d_gene: NA
j_gene: TRBJ2-3
abundance: NA
CDR3aa: CASMSWTDTQYF
CDR3nt: TGTGCCAGCATGAGCTGGACAGATACGCAGTATTTT

v_gene: TRBV29-1
d_gene: NA
j_gene: TRBJ2-5
abundance: few
CDR3aa: CSVGDGQETQYF
CDR3nt: TGCAGCGTTGGGGATGGACAAGAGACCCAGTACTTC

v_gene: TRBV12-3/TRBV12-4
d_gene: TRBD2
j_gene: TRBJ2-3
abundance: medium-sized
CDR3aa: CASSFPPSDSGSWGTQYF
CDR3nt: TGTGCCAGCAGTTTCCCCCCAAGTGATAGCGGGAGTTGGGGAACGCAGTATTTT

v_gene: TRBV4-3
d_gene: NA
j_gene: TRBJ1-1
abundance: many
CDR3aa: CASSRLGTMNTEAFF
CDR3nt: TGCGCCAGCAGCCGCCTGGGGACTATGAACACTGAAGCTTTCTTT

v_gene: TRBV6-5
d_gene: TRBD2
j_gene: TRBJ2-7
abundance: few
CDR3aa: CASSLGEGFYEQYF
CDR3nt: TGTGCCAGCAGTTTGGGGGAGGGTTTCTACGAGCAGTACTTC

v_gene: TRBV12-3/TRBV12-4
d_gene: NA
j_gene: TRBJ1-2
abundance: many
CDR3aa: CASSFAGARGYTF
CDR3nt: TGTGCCAGCAGTTTTGCGGGGGCGCGGGGCTACACCTTC

v_gene: TRBV3-1
d_gene: TRBD2
j_gene: TRBJ2-3
abundance: many
CDR3aa: CASSRRTSGSTDTQYF
CDR3nt: TGTGCCAGCAGCCGCAGGACTAGCGGGAGCACAGATACGCAGTATTTT

v_gene: TRBV27
d_gene: TRBD1
j_gene: TRBJ1-4
abundance: NA
CDR3aa: CASSPRGGCEKLFF
CDR3nt: TGTGCCAGCAGTCCCCGAGGGGGCTGTGAAAAACTGTTTTTT

v_gene: TRBV4-2
d_gene: TRBD2
j_gene: TRBJ2-5
abundance: many
CDR3aa: CASSPSGGEETQYF
CDR3nt: TGTGCCAGCAGCCCCAGCGGGGGCGAAGAGACCCAGTACTTC

v_gene: TRBV20-1
d_gene: NA
j_gene: TRBJ2-7
abundance: medium-sized
CDR3aa: CSARDYGGSLYEQYF
CDR3nt: TGCAGTGCTAGAGATTACGGGGGCTCTTTGTACGAGCAGTACTTC

v_gene: TRBV19
d_gene: TRBD1
j_gene: TRBJ2-2
abundance: many
CDR3aa: CASSTWDRGYTGELFF
CDR3nt: TGTGCCAGTAGTACATGGGACAGGGGGTACACCGGGGAGCTGTTTTTT

v_gene: TRBV7-8
d_gene: NA
j_gene: TRBJ1-1
abundance: many
CDR3aa: CASSAQPQLGEAFF
CDR3nt: TGTGCCAGCAGCGCCCAACCCCAACTCGGTGAAGCTTTCTTT

v_gene: TRBV5-1
d_gene: TRBD2
j_gene: TRBJ2-5
abundance: many
CDR3aa: CASSFEAGLRLETQYF
CDR3nt: TGCGCCAGCAGCTTTGAAGCGGGATTACGGTTGGAGACCCAGTACTTC

v_gene: TRBV7-3
d_gene: TRBD2
j_gene: TRBJ2-5
abundance: many
CDR3aa: CASSLLPSGSQETQYF
CDR3nt: TGTGCCAGCAGCTTATTACCTAGCGGGAGTCAAGAGACCCAGTACTTC

v_gene: TRBV30
d_gene: NA
j_gene: TRBJ1-5
abundance: NA
CDR3aa: CAWSGSYNQPQHF
CDR3nt: TGTGCCTGGAGTGGCAGTTACAATCAGCCCCAGCATTTT

v_gene: TRBV28
d_gene: NA
j_gene: TRBJ1-4
abundance: medium-sized
CDR3aa: CASSPHSGADEKLFF
CDR3nt: TGTGCCAGCAGTCCCCATTCAGGGGCGGATGAAAAACTGTTTTTT

v_gene: TRBV13
d_gene: TRBD1
j_gene: TRBJ1-6
abundance: many
CDR3aa: CASSLPPSSTGKDSPLHF
CDR3nt: TGTGCCAGCAGTCTCCCCCCCTCTTCGACAGGGAAGGATTCACCCCTCCACTTT

v_gene: TRBV20-1
d_gene: TRBD2
j_gene: TRBJ2-3
abundance: many
CDR3aa: CSASTLAGDGDTQYF
CDR3nt: TGCAGTGCATCCACACTAGCGGGGGATGGAGATACGCAGTATTTT

v_gene: TRBV2
d_gene: NA
j_gene: TRBJ2-5
abundance: many
CDR3aa: CASRRTTETQYF
CDR3nt: TGTGCCAGCAGGCGGACCACGGAGACCCAGTACTTC

v_gene: TRBV4-2
d_gene: NA
j_gene: TRBJ2-5
abundance: many
CDR3aa: CASSPDYGGIGLLKETQYF
CDR3nt: TGTGCCAGCAGCCCTGATTATGGAGGGATCGGATTGTTAAAGGAGACCCAGTACTTC

v_gene: TRBV7-2
d_gene: NA
j_gene: TRBJ1-1
abundance: medium-sized
CDR3aa: CASSLAMGKNTEAFF
CDR3nt: TGTGCCAGCAGCTTAGCGATGGGCAAGAACACTGAAGCTTTCTTT

v_gene: TRBV6-1
d_gene: NA
j_gene: TRBJ1-2
abundance: medium-sized
CDR3aa: CASSEAGTLGGYGYTF
CDR3nt: TGTGCCAGCAGTGAAGCGGGAACCCTTGGTGGCTATGGCTACACCTTC

v_gene: TRBV20-1
d_gene: NA
j_gene: TRBJ1-2
abundance: few
CDR3aa: CSARDAGRDYGYTF
CDR3nt: TGCAGTGCTAGAGATGCGGGCAGGGACTATGGCTACACCTTC

v_gene: TRBV7-3
d_gene: TRBD1
j_gene: TRBJ2-5
abundance: many
CDR3aa: CASSLAGQGMETQYF
CDR3nt: TGTGCCAGCAGCTTAGCCGGACAGGGTATGGAGACCCAGTACTTC

v_gene: TRBV11-2
d_gene: TRBD2
j_gene: TRBJ2-1
abundance: NA
CDR3aa: CASTLRSGSVHEQFF
CDR3nt: TGTGCCAGCACCTTGAGGAGCGGGAGCGTCCATGAGCAGTTCTTC

v_gene: TRBV29-1
d_gene: NA
j_gene: TRBJ1-5
abundance: many
CDR3aa: CSVAGGLDQPQHF
CDR3nt: TGCAGCGTGGCGGGAGGTCTTGATCAGCCCCAGCATTTT

v_gene: TRBV6-5
d_gene: NA
j_gene: TRBJ1-1
abundance: medium-sized
CDR3aa: CASRPGPRGTEAFF
CDR3nt: TGTGCCAGCAGACCGGGACCACGGGGGACTGAAGCTTTCTTT

v_gene: TRBV12-3/TRBV12-4
d_gene: NA
j_gene: TRBJ1-6
abundance: many
CDR3aa: CASSFGGSPLHF
CDR3nt: TGTGCCAGCAGTTTTGGCGGATCACCCCTCCACTTT

v_gene: TRBV7-2
d_gene: TRBD2
j_gene: TRBJ2-4
abundance: medium-sized
CDR3aa: CASSAQSPLAGAKNIQYF
CDR3nt: TGTGCCAGCAGCGCCCAATCCCCACTAGCGGGCGCTAAAAACATTCAGTACTTC

v_gene: TRBV7-2
d_gene: NA
j_gene: TRBJ2-4
abundance: many
CDR3aa: CASSPQGNKNIQYF
CDR3nt: TGTGCCAGCAGCCCGCAAGGGAACAAAAACATTCAGTACTTC

v_gene: TRBV3-1
d_gene: NA
j_gene: TRBJ1-1
abundance: few
CDR3aa: CASRSQGWGTEAFF
CDR3nt: TGTGCCAGCAGATCTCAGGGGTGGGGCACTGAAGCTTTCTTT

v_gene: TRBV5-5
d_gene: TRBD2
j_gene: TRBJ2-1
abundance: NA
CDR3aa: CASSRTSGGRDEQFF
CDR3nt: TGTGCCAGCAGCCGCACTAGCGGGGGCAGGGATGAGCAGTTCTTC

v_gene: TRBV5-1
d_gene: NA
j_gene: TRBJ1-2
abundance: NA
CDR3aa: CASSETNYGDTF
CDR3nt: TGCGCCAGCAGCGAAACTAACTATGGCGACACCTTC

v_gene: TRBV18
d_gene: NA
j_gene: TRBJ2-5
abundance: many
CDR3aa: CASSRGEQALTQYF
CDR3nt: TGTGCCAGCTCACGAGGGGAACAGGCCTTGACCCAGTACTTC

v_gene: TRBV15
d_gene: TRBD1
j_gene: TRBJ1-1
abundance: large
CDR3aa: CATKQGAGAEAFF
CDR3nt: TGTGCCACCAAACAGGGGGCAGGAGCTGAAGCTTTCTTT

v_gene: TRBV9
d_gene: TRBD1
j_gene: TRBJ1-6
abundance: many
CDR3aa: CASSRTGTPSGDSPLHF
CDR3nt: TGTGCCAGCAGTAGGACAGGGACCCCCTCTGGGGATTCACCCCTCCACTTT

v_gene: TRBV12-5
d_gene: NA
j_gene: TRBJ2-3
abundance: NA
CDR3aa: CASGLVPDGKAFTDTQYF
CDR3nt: TGTGCTAGTGGTTTGGTACCTGACGGGAAGGCCTTCACAGATACGCAGTATTTT

v_gene: TRBV29-1
d_gene: NA
j_gene: TRBJ2-5
abundance: few
CDR3aa: CSVGMGWGTQYF
CDR3nt: TGCAGCGTTGGAATGGGGTGGGGGACCCAGTACTTC

v_gene: TRBV9
d_gene: NA
j_gene: TRBJ2-1
abundance: many
CDR3aa: CASSTQAHNEQFF
CDR3nt: TGTGCCAGCAGCACCCAAGCCCACAATGAGCAGTTCTTC

v_gene: TRBV6-2/TRBV6-3
d_gene: TRBD1
j_gene: TRBJ2-2
abundance: many
CDR3aa: CASRSGQRTGELFF
CDR3nt: TGTGCCAGCAGATCGGGACAGCGAACCGGGGAGCTGTTTTTT

v_gene: TRBV20-1
d_gene: NA
j_gene: TRBJ2-7
abundance: many
CDR3aa: CSVQVAEISYEQYF
CDR3nt: TGCAGTGTCCAGGTAGCGGAGATATCCTACGAGCAGTACTTC